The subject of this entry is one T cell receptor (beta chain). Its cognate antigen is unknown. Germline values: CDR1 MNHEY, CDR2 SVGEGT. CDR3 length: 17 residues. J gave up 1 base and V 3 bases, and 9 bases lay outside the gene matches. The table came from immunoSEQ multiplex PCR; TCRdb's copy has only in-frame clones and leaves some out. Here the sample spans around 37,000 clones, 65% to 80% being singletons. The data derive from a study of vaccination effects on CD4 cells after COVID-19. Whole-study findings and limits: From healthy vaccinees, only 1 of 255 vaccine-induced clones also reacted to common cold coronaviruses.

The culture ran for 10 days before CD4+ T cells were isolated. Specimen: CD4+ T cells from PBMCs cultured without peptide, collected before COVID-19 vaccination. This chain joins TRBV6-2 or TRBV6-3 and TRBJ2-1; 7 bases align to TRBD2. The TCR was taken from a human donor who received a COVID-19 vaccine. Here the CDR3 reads CASSYSGSGKSYNEQFF. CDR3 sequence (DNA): TGTGCCAGCAGTTATTCGGGGAGCGGGAAATCCTACAATGAGCAGTTCTTC.